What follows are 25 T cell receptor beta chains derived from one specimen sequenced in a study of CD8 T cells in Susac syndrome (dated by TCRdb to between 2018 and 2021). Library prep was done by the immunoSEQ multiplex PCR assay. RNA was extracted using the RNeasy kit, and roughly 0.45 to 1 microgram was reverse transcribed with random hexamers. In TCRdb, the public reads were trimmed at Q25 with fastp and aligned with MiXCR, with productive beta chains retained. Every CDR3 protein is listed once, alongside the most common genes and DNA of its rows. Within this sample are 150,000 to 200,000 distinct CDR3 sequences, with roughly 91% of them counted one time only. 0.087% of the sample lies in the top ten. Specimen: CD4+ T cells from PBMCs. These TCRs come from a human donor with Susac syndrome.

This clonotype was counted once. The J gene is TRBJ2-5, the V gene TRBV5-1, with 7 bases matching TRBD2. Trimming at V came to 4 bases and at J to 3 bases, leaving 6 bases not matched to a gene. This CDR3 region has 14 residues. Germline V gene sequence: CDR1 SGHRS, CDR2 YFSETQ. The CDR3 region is CASSIPRGKETQYF. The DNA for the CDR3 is TGCGCCAGCAGCATCCCGCGGGGGAAAGAGACCCAGTACTTC.

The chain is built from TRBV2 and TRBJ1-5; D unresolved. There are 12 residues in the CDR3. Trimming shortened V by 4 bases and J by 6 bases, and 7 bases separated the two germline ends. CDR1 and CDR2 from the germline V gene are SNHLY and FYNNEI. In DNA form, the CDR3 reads TGTGCCAGCAGTGGGGAGGTTCAGCCCCAGCATTTT. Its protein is CASSGEVQPQHF.

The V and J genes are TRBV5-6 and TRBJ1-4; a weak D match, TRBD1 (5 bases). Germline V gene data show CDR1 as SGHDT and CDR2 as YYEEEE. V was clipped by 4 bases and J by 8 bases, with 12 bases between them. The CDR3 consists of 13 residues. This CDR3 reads CASSVDTREKLFF. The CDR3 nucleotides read TGTGCCAGCAGCGTGGACACACGAGAAAAACTGTTTTTT. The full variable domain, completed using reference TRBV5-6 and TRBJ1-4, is DAGVTQSPTHLIKTRGQQVTLRCSPKSGHDTVSWYQQALGQGPQFIFQYYEEEERQRGNFPDRFSGHQFPNYSSELNVNALLLGDSALYLCASSVDTREKLFFGSGTQLSVL.

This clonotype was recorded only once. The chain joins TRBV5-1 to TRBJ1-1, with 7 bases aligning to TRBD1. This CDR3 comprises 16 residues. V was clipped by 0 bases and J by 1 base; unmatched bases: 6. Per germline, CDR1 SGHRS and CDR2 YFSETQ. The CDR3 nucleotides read TGCGCCAGCAGCTTGGGGGCAGGGGGATCGAACACTGAAGCTTTCTTT. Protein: CASSLGAGGSNTEAFF.

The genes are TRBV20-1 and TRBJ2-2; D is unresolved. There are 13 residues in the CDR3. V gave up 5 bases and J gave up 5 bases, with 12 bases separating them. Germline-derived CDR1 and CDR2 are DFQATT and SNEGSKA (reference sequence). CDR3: CSAYVSRTGELFF. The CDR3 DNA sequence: TGCAGTGCTTACGTCTCACGAACCGGGGAGCTGTTTTTT.

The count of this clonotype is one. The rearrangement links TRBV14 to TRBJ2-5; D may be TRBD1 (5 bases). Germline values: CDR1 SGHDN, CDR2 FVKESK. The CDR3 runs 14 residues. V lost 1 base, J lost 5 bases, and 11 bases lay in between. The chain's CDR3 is CASSQVVSGETQYF. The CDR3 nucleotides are TGTGCCAGCAGCCAAGTCGTTTCAGGGGAGACCCAGTACTTC. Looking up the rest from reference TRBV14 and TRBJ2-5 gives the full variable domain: EAGVTQFPSHSVIEKGQTVTLRCDPISGHDNLYWYRRVMGKEIKFLLHFVKESKQDESGMPNNRFLAERTGGTYSTLKVQPAELEDSGVYFCASSQVVSGETQYFGPGTRLLVL.

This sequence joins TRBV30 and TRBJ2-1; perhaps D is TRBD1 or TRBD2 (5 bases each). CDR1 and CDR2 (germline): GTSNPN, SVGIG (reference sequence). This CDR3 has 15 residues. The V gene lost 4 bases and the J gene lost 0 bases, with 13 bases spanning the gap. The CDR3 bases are TGTGCCTGGATTAAGGGACCCAGCTCCTACAATGAGCAGTTCTTC. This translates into CAWIKGPSSYNEQFF.

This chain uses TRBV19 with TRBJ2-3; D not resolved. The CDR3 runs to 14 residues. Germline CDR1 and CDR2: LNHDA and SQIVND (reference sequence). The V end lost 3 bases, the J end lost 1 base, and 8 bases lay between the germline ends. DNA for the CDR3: TGTGCCAGTAGTATGCAGTCTCGCACAGATACGCAGTATTTT. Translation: CASSMQSRTDTQYF. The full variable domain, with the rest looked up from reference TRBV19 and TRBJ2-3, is DGGITQSPKYLFRKEGQNVTLSCEQNLNHDAMYWYRQDPGQGLRLIYYSQIVNDFQKGDIAEGYSVSREKKESFPLTVTSAQKNPTAFYLCASSMQSRTDTQYFGPGTRLTVL.

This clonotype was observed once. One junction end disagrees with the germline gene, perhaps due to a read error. The CDR3 coding sequence is TGTGCCAGTAGTATCCGGACAGGGCCCTCTGGGACCAACGTCCTGACTTTC. Translation gives CASSIRTGPSGTNVLTF. The chain employs TRBV19 and TRBJ2-6; TRBD1 matches at 8 bases. The CDR3 has 17 amino acids. Looked up from germline, CDR1 is LNHDA and CDR2 is SQIVND (reference sequence).

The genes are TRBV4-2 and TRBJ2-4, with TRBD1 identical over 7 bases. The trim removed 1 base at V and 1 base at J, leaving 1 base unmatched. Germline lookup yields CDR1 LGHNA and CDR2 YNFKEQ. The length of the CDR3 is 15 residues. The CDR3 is CASSQVDRAKNIQYF. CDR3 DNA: TGTGCCAGCAGCCAAGTGGACAGGGCCAAAAACATTCAGTACTTC.

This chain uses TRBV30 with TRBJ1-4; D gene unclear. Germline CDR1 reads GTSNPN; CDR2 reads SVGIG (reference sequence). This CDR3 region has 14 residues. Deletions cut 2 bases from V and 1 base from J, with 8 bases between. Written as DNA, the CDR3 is TGTGCCTGGAGTCTCGGGGTAACTAATGAAAAACTGTTTTTT. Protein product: CAWSLGVTNEKLFF.

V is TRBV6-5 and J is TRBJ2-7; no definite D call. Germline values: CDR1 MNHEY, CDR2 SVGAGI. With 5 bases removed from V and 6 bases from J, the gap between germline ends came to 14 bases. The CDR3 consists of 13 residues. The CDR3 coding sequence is TGTGCCAGCAGTAGTAAAGTAGGGCTCGAGCAGTACTTC. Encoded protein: CASSSKVGLEQYF.

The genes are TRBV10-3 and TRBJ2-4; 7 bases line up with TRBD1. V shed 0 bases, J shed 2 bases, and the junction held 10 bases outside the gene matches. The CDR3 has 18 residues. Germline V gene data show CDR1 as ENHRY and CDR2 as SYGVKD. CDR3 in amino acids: CAISESIIRQGTKNIQYF. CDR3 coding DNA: TGTGCCATCAGTGAGTCGATAATAAGACAGGGTACCAAAAACATTCAGTACTTC.

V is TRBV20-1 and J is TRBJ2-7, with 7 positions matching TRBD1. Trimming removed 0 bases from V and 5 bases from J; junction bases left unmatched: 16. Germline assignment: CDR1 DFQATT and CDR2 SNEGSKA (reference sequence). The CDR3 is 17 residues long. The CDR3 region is CSARDAMGQLILDEQYF. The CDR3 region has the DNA TGCAGTGCTAGAGACGCCATGGGACAGCTGATTTTGGACGAGCAGTACTTC.

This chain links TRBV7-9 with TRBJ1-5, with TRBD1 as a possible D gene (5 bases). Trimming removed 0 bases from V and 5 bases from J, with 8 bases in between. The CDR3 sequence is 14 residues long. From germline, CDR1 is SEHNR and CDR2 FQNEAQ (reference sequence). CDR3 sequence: CASSLAGGYQPQHF. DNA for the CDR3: TGTGCCAGCAGCTTAGCGGGGGGTTATCAGCCCCAGCATTTT.

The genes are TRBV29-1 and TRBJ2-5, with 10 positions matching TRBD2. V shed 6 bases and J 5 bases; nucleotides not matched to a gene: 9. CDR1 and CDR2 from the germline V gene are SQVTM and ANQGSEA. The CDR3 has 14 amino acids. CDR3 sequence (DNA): TGCAGCGTGAAGGTAGCGGGAGGATGGGAGACCCAGTACTTC. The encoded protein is CSVKVAGGWETQYF.

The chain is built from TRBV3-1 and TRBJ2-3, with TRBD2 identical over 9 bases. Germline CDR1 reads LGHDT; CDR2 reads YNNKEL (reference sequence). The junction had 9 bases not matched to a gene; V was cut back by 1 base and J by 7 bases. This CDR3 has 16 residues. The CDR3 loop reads CASSQVAGGRLNTQYF. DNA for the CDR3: TGTGCCAGCAGCCAAGTCGCGGGAGGGCGACTAAATACGCAGTATTTT.

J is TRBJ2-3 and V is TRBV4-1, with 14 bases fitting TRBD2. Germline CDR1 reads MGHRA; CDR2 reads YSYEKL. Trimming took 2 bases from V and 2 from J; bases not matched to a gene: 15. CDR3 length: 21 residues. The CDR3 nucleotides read TGCGCCAGCAGCCAACCACCTATACGACTAGCGGGAGGGGAACCCACAGATACGCAGTATTTT. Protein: CASSQPPIRLAGGEPTDTQYF.

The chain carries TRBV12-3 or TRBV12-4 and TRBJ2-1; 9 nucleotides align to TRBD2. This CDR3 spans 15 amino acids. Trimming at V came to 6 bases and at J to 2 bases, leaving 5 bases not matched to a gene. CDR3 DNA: TGTGCCAGCAGCTACAGCGGGAGGACCTACAATGAGCAGTTCTTC. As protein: CASSYSGRTYNEQFF.

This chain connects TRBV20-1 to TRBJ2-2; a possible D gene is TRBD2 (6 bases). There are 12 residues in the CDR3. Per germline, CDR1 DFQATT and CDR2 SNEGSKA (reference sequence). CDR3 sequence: CSVRLDTGELFF. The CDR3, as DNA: TGCAGCGTCCGACTAGACACCGGGGAGCTGTTTTTT.

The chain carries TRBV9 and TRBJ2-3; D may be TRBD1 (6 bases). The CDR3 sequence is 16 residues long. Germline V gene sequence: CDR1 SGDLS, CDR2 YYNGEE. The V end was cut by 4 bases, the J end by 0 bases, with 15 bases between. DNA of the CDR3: TGTGCCAGCAGCTCCCACGGACAGCCGAGCACAGATACGCAGTATTTT. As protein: CASSSHGQPSTDTQYF.

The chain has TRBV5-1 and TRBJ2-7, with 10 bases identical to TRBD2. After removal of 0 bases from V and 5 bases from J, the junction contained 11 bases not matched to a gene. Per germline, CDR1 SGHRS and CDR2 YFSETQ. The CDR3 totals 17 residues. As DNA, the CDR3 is TGCGCCAGCAGCTTGGGTCTCCTAGCGGGAGCTTTCCACGAGCAGTACTTC. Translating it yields CASSLGLLAGAFHEQYF.

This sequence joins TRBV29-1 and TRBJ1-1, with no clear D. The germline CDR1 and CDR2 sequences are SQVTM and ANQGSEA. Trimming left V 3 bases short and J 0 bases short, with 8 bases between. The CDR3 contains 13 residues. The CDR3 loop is CSVDKGLNTEAFF. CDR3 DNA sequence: TGCAGCGTTGATAAGGGCCTGAACACTGAAGCTTTCTTT.

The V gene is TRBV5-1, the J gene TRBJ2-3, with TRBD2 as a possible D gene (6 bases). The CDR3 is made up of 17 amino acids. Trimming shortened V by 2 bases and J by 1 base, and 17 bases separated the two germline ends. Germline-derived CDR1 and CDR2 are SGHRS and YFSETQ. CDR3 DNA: TGCGCCAGCAGCTTCCTTTATCAAGCGGGCGGCACAGATACGCAGTATTTT. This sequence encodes CASSFLYQAGGTDTQYF. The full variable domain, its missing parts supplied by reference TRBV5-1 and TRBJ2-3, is KAGVTQTPRYLIKTRGQQVTLSCSPISGHRSVSWYQQTPGQGLQFLFEYFSETQRNKGNFPGRFSGRQFSNSRSEMNVSTLELGDSALYLCASSFLYQAGGTDTQYFGPGTRLTVL.

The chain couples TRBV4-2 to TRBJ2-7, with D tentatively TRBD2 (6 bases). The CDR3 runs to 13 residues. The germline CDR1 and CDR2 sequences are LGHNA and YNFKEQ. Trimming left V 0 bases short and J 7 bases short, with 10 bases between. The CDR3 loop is CASSQESRGEQYF. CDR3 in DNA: TGTGCCAGCAGCCAAGAGTCCCGGGGGGAGCAGTACTTC.